This T cell receptor (beta chain) was sequenced in a study of cytomegalovirus exposure and HLA in healthy donors. This clone showed up just once. Its antigen is undetermined. Study-level points and caveats: Association of 16,951 TCR beta sequences with HLA alleles was found at 0.05 false discovery rate in a later analysis. In vitro work confirmed that a few CMV-associated chains recognize CMV antigens.

Between the trimmed V and J ends, which lost 0 bases and 9 bases, there was a span of 15 bases. Germline V gene lookup returns CDR1 SGDLS and CDR2 YYNGEE. CDR3 length equals 14 residues. Primers: 60 Vbeta forward and 13 Jbeta reverse. Data came from immunoSEQ multiplex PCR; TCRdb stores just in-frame clones and leaves some out. Among 200,000 to 250,000 clones listed, around 88% were seen once. This TCR derives from a woman younger than 35 in good health and CMV-seronegative. Sequencing input: PBMCs. The chain employs TRBV9 and TRBJ2-5, with D possibly TRBD2 on 6 matching bases. DNA for the CDR3: TGTGCCAGCAGCGTAGTGGGGTCGGGGGAGGCCCAGTACTTC. Encoded protein: CASSVVGSGEAQYF.